This T cell receptor (beta chain) was sequenced in a study of OX40 agonist ivuxolimab in advanced cancers. Study information: Patients treated during dose escalation were battling hepatocellular carcinoma, melanoma, renal cell or head and neck cancer. The group had a mean age of around 60 years, ranged from about 23 to 85, and was roughly 80% male. Findings and limits, study-wide: Among the lowest peripheral clonal expansion occurred in 0.1-3.0 mg/kg partial responders.

About this clone: Its antigen remains unidentified.

The CDR3 runs 15 residues. V was shortened by 5 bases and J by 5 bases, with 18 bases between the two germline ends. Germline V gene lookup returns CDR1 SGHTA and CDR2 FQGNSA. TCRdb's copy holds only in-frame clones and misses some; the assay was immunoSEQ multiplex PCR. The sample consists of tens of thousands of clones, 90% of them appearing once. Collection of blood occurred at baseline, at cycle 4 day 1, and at cycle 7 day 1. This specimen was CD4+ or CD8+ T cells sorted from blood, taken in a trial of the OX40 agonist ivuxolimab. The gene calls are TRBV7-2 and TRBJ2-5; D perhaps matches TRBD2 (5 bases). This clonotype originated in an adult with an advanced solid tumor such as melanoma, head and neck, liver or kidney cancer. CDR3 loop: CASSRRDVRVETQYF. The CDR3 DNA reads as TGTGCCAGCAGCCGCCGGGATGTACGAGTGGAGACCCAGTACTTC.